These 5 T cell receptor beta chains share one sample of origin, sequenced in a study of CD8+CD57+ T cells in acquired aplastic anemia. Genomic DNA, the template, was used for profiling of the TCR beta VDJ and CDR3. TCRdb passed the reads through MiXCR, listing each CDR3 protein once. The profile covers around 170,000 distinct CDR3 sequences, with 60% to 70% appearing a single time and roughly 42% taken by the ten largest. The specimen sequenced was sorted CD4+, CD8+, or CD8+CD57+ T cells (not recorded which) from PBMCs. These receptors all stem from a human donor in good health.

This clonotype came up many times. The chain joins TRBV29-1 to TRBJ2-7; TRBD1 might be the D (5 bases). Germline values: CDR1 SQVTM, CDR2 ANQGSEA. The CDR3 sequence is 11 residues long. Trimming cost V 7 bases and J 1 base, with 8 bases left between them. The DNA of the CDR3 is TGCAGCGCCCAGGGTTCCTACGAGCAGTACTTC. Its translation: CSAQGSYEQYF.

As for this clonotype: It is likely a read error, because the conserved phenylalanine at the end of the CDR3 is missing. This chain uses TRBV12-3 or TRBV12-4 with TRBJ2-7; TRBD1 is a possible D gene (6 bases). This CDR3 spans 15 amino acids. Trimming took off 3 bases at V and 0 bases at J, with 12 bases between the two ends. The CDR3 reads CASSFNRDVSYEQYL. For the CDR3, the DNA is TGTGCCAGCAGTTTCAACAGGGACGTCTCCTACGAGCAGTACCTC.

The J gene is TRBJ1-5, the V gene TRBV20-1; a possible D gene is TRBD1 (6 bases). This CDR3 region has 16 residues. CDR1 and CDR2 (germline): DFQATT, SNEGSKA (reference sequence). Trimming left V 6 bases short and J 0 bases short, with 18 bases between. The CDR3 reads CSAIRGAGDSNQPQHF. The CDR3 DNA is TGCAGTGCCATAAGGGGGGCGGGGGATAGCAATCAGCCCCAGCATTTT.

The chain joins TRBV9 to TRBJ1-4, with D perhaps matching TRBD1 (6 bases). Trimming shortened V by 1 base and J by 5 bases, and 12 bases separated the two germline ends. The CDR3 is 15 residues long. The germline CDR1 and CDR2 sequences are SGDLS and YYNGEE. The CDR3, as DNA: TGTGCCAGCAGCGTAACGCAGGGGTCAAATGAAAAACTGTTTTTT. It translates to CASSVTQGSNEKLFF.

This clonotype was seen a single time. One end of the junction does not line up with germline, which may come from a read error. As DNA, the CDR3 is TGTGCCGGCAGCAACCCAGCGGGGGGGAGAGAGACCCAGTACTTC. This translates into CAGSNPAGGRETQYF. This chain connects TRBV7-9 to TRBJ2-5; 10 bases fit TRBD2. The CDR3 extends over 15 amino acids. CDR1 and CDR2 (germline): SEHNR, FQNEAQ (reference sequence).